These T cell receptor beta chains were read from a single sample in a study of T-cell memory formation after mild COVID-19. TCRdb independently ran MiXCR on the 5' RACE reads; one entry per CDR3 protein. The table records about 400,000 distinct CDR3 sequences, 20% to 25% of them present only once. Sequencing was done on a sample of PBMCs or a T cell subset sorted from them (not recorded which). Receptor source: an adult woman who had mild COVID-19 (a few samples of this study predate the infection). Cell type and time point are not known. Both conserved end residues are part of each CDR3. Fields, in order: J gene, V gene, clone size, D gene, CDR3 DNA, CDR3 protein. D genes are given only for firm matches. Size tells how often a clone was seen (once, few, many) or the class of an expanded clone, and some rows leave it out.

j_gene: TRBJ2-3
v_gene: TRBV5-1
abundance: few
d_gene: TRBD2
CDR3nt: TGCGCCAGCACCTCGACTAGCGGTAAGGTGGATACGCAGTATTTT
CDR3aa: CASTSTSGKVDTQYF

j_gene: TRBJ1-1
v_gene: TRBV3-1
abundance: few
d_gene: NA
CDR3nt: TGTGCCAGCAGCCGAACCGAGCTCACTGAAGCTTTCTTT
CDR3aa: CASSRTELTEAFF

j_gene: TRBJ2-2
v_gene: TRBV29-1
abundance: NA
d_gene: NA
CDR3nt: TGCAGCGCCCACTCGGAGACTGCCGGGGAGCTGTTTTTT
CDR3aa: CSAHSETAGELFF

j_gene: TRBJ2-3
v_gene: TRBV29-1
abundance: few
d_gene: TRBD2
CDR3nt: TGCAGCGTTGCTAGCGGGGCGGCAGATACGCAGTATTTT
CDR3aa: CSVASGAADTQYF

j_gene: TRBJ2-1
v_gene: TRBV7-7
abundance: NA
d_gene: NA
CDR3nt: TGTGCCAGCAGCATTAACCCAGGGGGGACAAGTGAGCAGTTCTTC
CDR3aa: CASSINPGGTSEQFF

j_gene: TRBJ1-1
v_gene: TRBV5-1
abundance: NA
d_gene: TRBD1
CDR3nt: TGCGCCAGCAGCTCAACGTTCGGAGACAGGGAGACCGAAGCTTTCTTT
CDR3aa: CASSSTFGDRETEAFF

j_gene: TRBJ1-1
v_gene: TRBV5-1
abundance: few
d_gene: NA
CDR3nt: TGCGCCAGCAGCCCCCGCGCCGCGCCCTTAATGAACACTGAAGCTTTCTTT
CDR3aa: CASSPRAAPLMNTEAFF

j_gene: TRBJ2-3
v_gene: TRBV6-5
abundance: NA
d_gene: TRBD1
CDR3nt: TGTGCCAGCACCATCGGACAGGCCACAGATACGCAGTATTTT
CDR3aa: CASTIGQATDTQYF

j_gene: TRBJ1-1
v_gene: TRBV6-2/TRBV6-3
abundance: few
d_gene: TRBD1
CDR3nt: TGTGCCAGCAGACTACAGGGGGCCTTCACTGAAGCTTTCTTT
CDR3aa: CASRLQGAFTEAFF

j_gene: TRBJ2-7
v_gene: TRBV12-3/TRBV12-4
abundance: few
d_gene: TRBD1
CDR3nt: TGTGCCAGCAGTTTAGCGCAGGACAGGGTACGCGAGCAGTACTTC
CDR3aa: CASSLAQDRVREQYF

j_gene: TRBJ2-3
v_gene: TRBV24-1
abundance: few
d_gene: NA
CDR3nt: TGTGCCACCAGTGATTTCGACGGCACAGATACGCAGTATTTT
CDR3aa: CATSDFDGTDTQYF

j_gene: TRBJ1-6
v_gene: TRBV7-2
abundance: NA
d_gene: NA
CDR3nt: TGTGCCAGCAGCAATAATTCACCCCTCCACTTT
CDR3aa: CASSNNSPLHF

j_gene: TRBJ2-5
v_gene: TRBV7-2
abundance: NA
d_gene: NA
CDR3nt: TGTGCCAGCAGCTTAGCGTTTACGTTGGAGACCCAGTACTTC
CDR3aa: CASSLAFTLETQYF

j_gene: TRBJ2-4
v_gene: TRBV6-5
abundance: NA
d_gene: NA
CDR3nt: TGTGCCAGCAGCACCCGTCAAGCAGCCAAAAACATTCAGTACTTC
CDR3aa: CASSTRQAAKNIQYF

j_gene: TRBJ2-2
v_gene: TRBV5-6
abundance: few
d_gene: NA
CDR3nt: TGTGCCAGCAGCTTGCTGAGACCGAACACCGGGGAGCTGTTTTTT
CDR3aa: CASSLLRPNTGELFF

j_gene: TRBJ2-6
v_gene: TRBV7-6
abundance: NA
d_gene: NA
CDR3nt: TGTGCCAGCAGCTTAGACCAGTTTGGCTCTGGGGCCAACGTCCTGACTTTC
CDR3aa: CASSLDQFGSGANVLTF

j_gene: TRBJ2-5
v_gene: TRBV6-5
abundance: many
d_gene: TRBD2
CDR3nt: TGTGCCAGCAGCAACCCCGCGGGGGGCCAAGAGACCCAGTACTTC
CDR3aa: CASSNPAGGQETQYF

j_gene: TRBJ2-7
v_gene: TRBV11-3
abundance: NA
d_gene: TRBD2
CDR3nt: TGTGCCAGCAGCTTAGCCCCAGCGGGAGCAGGTATTACCTACGAGCAGTACTTC
CDR3aa: CASSLAPAGAGITYEQYF

j_gene: TRBJ2-3
v_gene: TRBV7-6
abundance: NA
d_gene: TRBD2
CDR3nt: TGTGCCACCGACGAGGGGACTAGCGGGGAGTTACGGACAGATACGCAGTATTTT
CDR3aa: CATDEGTSGELRTDTQYF

j_gene: TRBJ1-1
v_gene: TRBV18
abundance: NA
d_gene: NA
CDR3nt: TGTGCCAGCTCACCAGTAGAGAACACTGAAGCTTTCTTT
CDR3aa: CASSPVENTEAFF

j_gene: TRBJ2-2
v_gene: TRBV5-1
abundance: many
d_gene: NA
CDR3nt: TGCGCCAGCAGCTTGGGACCGGGAGCGAACACCGGGGAGCTGTTTTTT
CDR3aa: CASSLGPGANTGELFF

j_gene: TRBJ2-3
v_gene: TRBV7-9
abundance: NA
d_gene: TRBD1
CDR3nt: TGTGCCAGCAGCCCCGGGACAGGGGGCCACACACGGGATACGCAGTATTTT
CDR3aa: CASSPGTGGHTRDTQYF

j_gene: TRBJ2-3
v_gene: TRBV7-9
abundance: few
d_gene: TRBD2
CDR3nt: TGTGCCAGCAGCTCCTCCTTTAGCGGGATCACAGATACGCAGTATTTT
CDR3aa: CASSSSFSGITDTQYF

j_gene: TRBJ2-5
v_gene: TRBV5-1
abundance: few
d_gene: TRBD2
CDR3nt: TGCGCCAGCAGCTTGAAAGCGGGGGGAGTGGAGACCCAGTACTTC
CDR3aa: CASSLKAGGVETQYF

j_gene: TRBJ1-1
v_gene: TRBV6-5
abundance: NA
d_gene: NA
CDR3nt: TGTGCCAGCAGTTACGCCGCAACGAACACTGAAGCTTTCTTT
CDR3aa: CASSYAATNTEAFF

j_gene: TRBJ2-1
v_gene: TRBV7-8
abundance: few
d_gene: TRBD2
CDR3nt: TGTGCCAGCAGCTTAGCGCACTGGGTAGCGGGAGGGGGAGACGATGAGCAGTTCTTC
CDR3aa: CASSLAHWVAGGGDDEQFF

j_gene: TRBJ2-3
v_gene: TRBV29-1
abundance: few
d_gene: NA
CDR3nt: TGCAGCGTTGAAGCAGCGGGACAGTTAACAGATACGCAGTATTTT
CDR3aa: CSVEAAGQLTDTQYF

j_gene: TRBJ2-7
v_gene: TRBV14
abundance: few
d_gene: NA
CDR3nt: TGTGCCAGCAGCGCTCTTATGGAGCAGTACTTC
CDR3aa: CASSALMEQYF

j_gene: TRBJ2-5
v_gene: TRBV12-3/TRBV12-4
abundance: few
d_gene: NA
CDR3nt: TGTGCCAGCAGTTTATCACACTCCTCTAGCGAGACCCAGTACTTC
CDR3aa: CASSLSHSSSETQYF

j_gene: TRBJ2-7
v_gene: TRBV15
abundance: few
d_gene: NA
CDR3nt: TGTGCCACCAGCAGAGATCCCGCTTTCCGGGACGGCTACGAGCAGTACTTC
CDR3aa: CATSRDPAFRDGYEQYF

j_gene: TRBJ2-7
v_gene: TRBV7-9
abundance: few
d_gene: TRBD2
CDR3nt: TGTGCCAGCAGCCCCCGGGGGGACTTCTTTAACTCCTACGAGCAGTACTTC
CDR3aa: CASSPRGDFFNSYEQYF

j_gene: TRBJ1-2
v_gene: TRBV11-2
abundance: few
d_gene: TRBD1
CDR3nt: TGTGCCAGCAGCCTGAGGACAGGGAATGGCTACACCTTC
CDR3aa: CASSLRTGNGYTF

j_gene: TRBJ2-5
v_gene: TRBV11-2
abundance: few
d_gene: TRBD1
CDR3nt: TGTGCCAGCAGCCCTACCGGGACAGGGAAGTACTTC
CDR3aa: CASSPTGTGKYF

j_gene: TRBJ2-7
v_gene: TRBV30
abundance: NA
d_gene: NA
CDR3nt: TGTGCCTGGAGTGAGGGGCTCGTGGGAAGAGGCTACGAGCAGTACTTC
CDR3aa: CAWSEGLVGRGYEQYF

j_gene: TRBJ1-1
v_gene: TRBV6-6
abundance: NA
d_gene: TRBD1
CDR3nt: TGTGCCAGCAGTTACGGCGGACAGGGGGCTACTGAAGCTTTCTTT
CDR3aa: CASSYGGQGATEAFF

j_gene: TRBJ2-1
v_gene: TRBV28
abundance: few
d_gene: TRBD2
CDR3nt: TGTGCCAGCCTAAGCCTAGCGGGAATGTTTAATGAGCAGTTCTTC
CDR3aa: CASLSLAGMFNEQFF

j_gene: TRBJ2-5
v_gene: TRBV5-6
abundance: NA
d_gene: TRBD1
CDR3nt: TGTGCCAGCAGCCATGTCTTGACAGGGTCCGTGGGAATGGAGACCCAGTACTTC
CDR3aa: CASSHVLTGSVGMETQYF

j_gene: TRBJ2-1
v_gene: TRBV15
abundance: NA
d_gene: TRBD2
CDR3nt: TGTGCCACCAGCCCCAGCGGGGGGACCCCCGTCGATGAGCAGTTCTTC
CDR3aa: CATSPSGGTPVDEQFF

j_gene: TRBJ2-3
v_gene: TRBV7-9
abundance: NA
d_gene: TRBD2
CDR3nt: TGTGCCAGCACTTCGCGGGGCGGGAGTACGGATACGCAGTATTTT
CDR3aa: CASTSRGGSTDTQYF

j_gene: TRBJ2-7
v_gene: TRBV6-6
abundance: NA
d_gene: TRBD2
CDR3nt: TGTGCCAGCAGCTCGCCGGGACTAGCGGGCTACGAGCAGTACTTC
CDR3aa: CASSSPGLAGYEQYF

j_gene: TRBJ2-5
v_gene: TRBV4-1
abundance: few
d_gene: TRBD2
CDR3nt: TGCGCCAGCAGCCAAGCGATTTCGGGGGGGCAAGAGACCCAGTACTTC
CDR3aa: CASSQAISGGQETQYF

j_gene: TRBJ2-7
v_gene: TRBV10-3
abundance: many
d_gene: NA
CDR3nt: TGTGCCGTTCTTTCGACAGCTGCCTACGAGCAGTACTTC
CDR3aa: CAVLSTAAYEQYF

j_gene: TRBJ2-7
v_gene: TRBV5-6
abundance: few
d_gene: NA
CDR3nt: TGTGCCAGCAGCTTGTTCGACAGGCCATTTGACGAGCAGTACTTC
CDR3aa: CASSLFDRPFDEQYF

j_gene: TRBJ2-3
v_gene: TRBV7-9
abundance: NA
d_gene: NA
CDR3nt: TGTGCCAGCAGCCCCCAGGGGGGCTTAACAGATACGCAGTATTTT
CDR3aa: CASSPQGGLTDTQYF

j_gene: TRBJ2-3
v_gene: TRBV20-1
abundance: few
d_gene: TRBD2
CDR3nt: TGCAGTGCCCCCATTAGGCTAGCGGTACGCACAGATACGCAGTATTTT
CDR3aa: CSAPIRLAVRTDTQYF

j_gene: TRBJ1-2
v_gene: TRBV6-5
abundance: NA
d_gene: NA
CDR3nt: TGTGCCAGCAGTTCCGGCCTTGGTCGGAGGGCGGGGGGCTACACCTTC
CDR3aa: CASSSGLGRRAGGYTF

j_gene: TRBJ2-7
v_gene: TRBV4-2
abundance: many
d_gene: NA
CDR3nt: TGTGCCAGCAGCCAAGATAACGGCCGGGCACAGTACTTC
CDR3aa: CASSQDNGRAQYF

j_gene: TRBJ1-1
v_gene: TRBV7-8
abundance: few
d_gene: TRBD1
CDR3nt: TGTGCCAGCAGCTCCCAAACAGGGGTCACTGAAGCTTTCTTT
CDR3aa: CASSSQTGVTEAFF

j_gene: TRBJ1-1
v_gene: TRBV5-1
abundance: few
d_gene: NA
CDR3nt: TGCGCCAGCAGCTTGCCTGAGTTGACTGAAGCTTTCTTT
CDR3aa: CASSLPELTEAFF

j_gene: TRBJ2-2
v_gene: TRBV7-3
abundance: NA
d_gene: NA
CDR3nt: TGTGCCAGCAGCGGTCGGTCGAACACCGGGGAGCTGTTTTTT
CDR3aa: CASSGRSNTGELFF

j_gene: TRBJ1-2
v_gene: TRBV5-1
abundance: NA
d_gene: NA
CDR3nt: TGCGCCAGCAGGCAGGGCCCCAACTATGGCTACACCTTC
CDR3aa: CASRQGPNYGYTF

j_gene: TRBJ2-2
v_gene: TRBV7-8
abundance: NA
d_gene: TRBD1
CDR3nt: TGTGCCAGCACCACAACAGGGGACGGGGAGCTGTTTTTT
CDR3aa: CASTTTGDGELFF

j_gene: TRBJ2-1
v_gene: TRBV29-1
abundance: few
d_gene: NA
CDR3nt: TGCAGCGCTCGACAGGACAATGAGCAGTTCTTC
CDR3aa: CSARQDNEQFF

j_gene: TRBJ1-1
v_gene: TRBV7-9
abundance: NA
d_gene: NA
CDR3nt: TGTGCCAGCAGCTCGGTCCCGAACACTGAAGCTTTCTTT
CDR3aa: CASSSVPNTEAFF

j_gene: TRBJ1-3
v_gene: TRBV4-3
abundance: few
d_gene: NA
CDR3nt: TGCGCCAGCAGCCAAGAAAGAGGAGGTACCTCTGGAAACACCATATATTTT
CDR3aa: CASSQERGGTSGNTIYF

j_gene: TRBJ1-2
v_gene: TRBV25-1
abundance: NA
d_gene: TRBD1
CDR3nt: TGTGCCAGCAGGCCTCCGACAGGGTATTCTCCCACCTTC
CDR3aa: CASRPPTGYSPTF

j_gene: TRBJ2-4
v_gene: TRBV20-1
abundance: NA
d_gene: NA
CDR3nt: TGCAGTGCTAGAAGGGGGGCCAAAAACATTCAGTACTTC
CDR3aa: CSARRGAKNIQYF

j_gene: TRBJ2-7
v_gene: TRBV5-1
abundance: many
d_gene: NA
CDR3nt: TGCGCCAGCGGCTGGGGATTACAGGGCATCTACGAGCAGTACTTC
CDR3aa: CASGWGLQGIYEQYF

j_gene: TRBJ1-2
v_gene: TRBV7-2
abundance: once
d_gene: NA
CDR3nt: TGTGCCAGCAGCTTGGGGGCCCAGCTAAGCACCTTC
CDR3aa: CASSLGAQLSTF

j_gene: TRBJ2-1
v_gene: TRBV5-1
abundance: NA
d_gene: NA
CDR3nt: TGCGCCAGCAGCTTGGCCCCGGGGTACAATGAGCAGTTCTTC
CDR3aa: CASSLAPGYNEQFF